Each of the 26 T cell receptor beta chains below was sequenced from the same sample in a study of blood T cell repertoires in COVID-19. Profiled with immunoSEQ multiplex PCR; TCRdb holds only in-frame clones, not every one. The sample lists about 170,000 clones; about 88% were seen once. The specimen sequenced was peripheral blood. The receptors were gathered from a man between 60 and 75 years old with acute or convalescent COVID-19.

The V gene is TRBV29-1, the J gene TRBJ1-1; 7 bases fit TRBD1. This CDR3 spans 14 amino acids. Germline trimming cut 7 bases from V and 3 bases from J; bases unmatched to any gene: 11. In germline, CDR1 is SQVTM, CDR2 ANQGSEA. CDR3 nucleotides: TGCAGCGGCAGACAGGGCAAACTGGACACTGAAGCTTTCTTT. It encodes CSGRQGKLDTEAFF.

In this sample, this clone turned up once. V usage is TRBV7-9 and J usage is TRBJ1-6, with a possible D match to TRBD1 (5 bases). The ends were cut back, 3 bases at V and 5 bases at J, with 11 bases in the middle. Germline V gene sequence: CDR1 SEHNR, CDR2 FQNEAQ (reference sequence). The CDR3 contains 15 residues. The CDR3 DNA sequence: TGTGCCAGCAGCTTTACAGGCAGCGATAATTCACCCCTCCACTTT. Translating it yields CASSFTGSDNSPLHF.

The rearrangement uses TRBV4-1 and TRBJ1-1, with no clear D. V dropped 0 bases and J dropped 1 base, with 18 bases sitting between them. Germline V gene lookup returns CDR1 MGHRA and CDR2 YSYEKL. This CDR3 has 18 amino acids. CDR3: CASSQELGLGGRNTEAFF. DNA of the CDR3: TGCGCCAGCAGCCAAGAATTGGGGTTGGGAGGACGGAACACTGAAGCTTTCTTT.

J is TRBJ1-2 and V is TRBV5-1; TRBD1 matches 9 bases. This CDR3 contains 16 residues. Trimming at V came to 6 bases and at J to 2 bases, leaving 11 bases not matched to a gene. The V gene's germline CDR1 is SGHRS and CDR2 YFSETQ. CDR3 residues: CASTPRTGGSNYGYTF. The CDR3, as DNA: TGCGCCAGCACCCCTAGAACAGGGGGCTCAAACTATGGCTACACCTTC.

This clone was found once. The chain links TRBV29-1 to TRBJ2-2; TRBD1 matches 7 bases. Germline V CDR1 and CDR2: SQVTM, ANQGSEA. CDR3 length equals 14 residues. V gave up 6 bases and J gave up 5 bases; unmatched junction bases: 9. The CDR3 region is CSVQTGRRTGELFF. The CDR3 coding sequence is TGCAGCGTCCAGACAGGGCGAAGGACCGGGGAGCTGTTTTTT.

The sample holds a few counts of this clone. This rearrangement joins TRBV4-1 to TRBJ1-1; no clear D gene. Germline CDR1 is MGHRA and CDR2 is YSYEKL. The V end was cut by 0 bases, the J end by 11 bases, with 13 bases between. The CDR3 covers 13 residues. The CDR3 bases are TGCGCCAGCAGCCAAGATAATGGGCTGTTGGCTTTCTTT. Protein sequence: CASSQDNGLLAFF.

This chain connects TRBV7-9 to TRBJ1-1; the D gene is possibly TRBD1 (5 bases). V lost 0 bases and J 5 bases, leaving 13 bases between the germline ends. The V gene's germline CDR1 is SEHNR and CDR2 FQNEAQ (reference sequence). This CDR3 contains 15 residues. This CDR3 reads CASSLAAGKGTEAFF. The CDR3 bases are TGTGCCAGCAGCTTAGCGGCAGGGAAAGGGACTGAAGCTTTCTTT.

V is TRBV7-8 and J is TRBJ2-5, with TRBD2 as a possible D gene (6 bases). The V end was cut by 4 bases, the J end by 4 bases, with 13 bases between. Germline CDR1 is SGHVS and CDR2 is FQNEAQ. The CDR3 is made up of 14 amino acids. The CDR3 loop reads CASSSGSLRETQYF. Written as DNA, the CDR3 is TGTGCCAGCAGCTCCGGGAGTTTGCGAGAGACCCAGTACTTC.

The rearrangement links TRBV10-3 to TRBJ1-1; D is perhaps TRBD1 (5 bases). Looked up from germline, CDR1 is ENHRY and CDR2 is SYGVKD. This CDR3 is built from 15 residues. Trimming left V 0 bases short and J 0 bases short, with 8 bases between. DNA of the CDR3: TGTGCCATCAGTGAGTCGCGGGGGGTGAACACTGAAGCTTTCTTT. The encoded protein is CAISESRGVNTEAFF.

This chain uses TRBV6-6 with TRBJ1-2, with D uncertain. In germline, CDR1 is MNHNY, CDR2 SVGAGI (reference sequence). With 7 bases removed from V and 0 bases from J, the gap between germline ends came to 18 bases. The CDR3 loop spans 16 amino acids. CDR3 sequence: CASIKPGGNANYGYTF. The CDR3 bases are TGTGCCAGCATCAAACCGGGAGGGAATGCTAACTATGGCTACACCTTC.

In its sample, this clone was seen once. The genes are TRBV6-6 and TRBJ2-3; TRBD1 matches at 9 bases. CDR1 and CDR2 from the germline V gene are MNHNY and SVGAGI (reference sequence). Trimming cost V 7 bases and J 0 bases; bases outside gene matches: 5. The CDR3 covers 15 residues. The CDR3 is CASTDGTGSTDTQYF. The CDR3 nucleotides are TGTGCCAGCACCGACGGGACAGGGAGCACAGATACGCAGTATTTT.

The rearrangement uses TRBV2 and TRBJ1-4; 8 positions agree with TRBD1. The J segment lost 7 bases and the V segment lost 6 bases, leaving 10 bases of the junction unmatched. This CDR3 is 15 amino acids long. Germline V gene data show CDR1 as SNHLY and CDR2 as FYNNEI. The DNA for the CDR3 is TGTGCCAGCAGACTTCGACAGGGGTGGGGTGAAAAACTGTTTTTT. It specifies CASRLRQGWGEKLFF.

The genes are TRBV5-1 and TRBJ2-3; the match to TRBD2 covers 7 bases. The CDR3 length is 18 residues. Germline CDR1 SGHRS, CDR2 YFSETQ. V was clipped by 0 bases and J by 2 bases; unmatched bases: 12. CDR3 sequence: CASSLAMASGTHTDTQYF. The CDR3 DNA follows: TGCGCCAGCAGCTTGGCCATGGCTAGCGGTACTCACACAGATACGCAGTATTTT. The whole variable domain, remainder taken from reference TRBV5-1 and TRBJ2-3, is KAGVTQTPRYLIKTRGQQVTLSCSPISGHRSVSWYQQTPGQGLQFLFEYFSETQRNKGNFPGRFSGRQFSNSRSEMNVSTLELGDSALYLCASSLAMASGTHTDTQYFGPGTRLTVL.

The chain uses TRBV27 and TRBJ1-6; 7 bases align to TRBD1. Germline trimming cut 3 bases from V and 11 bases from J; bases unmatched to any gene: 7. Germline V lookup: CDR1 MNHEY, CDR2 SMNVEV (reference sequence). This CDR3 has 14 amino acids. CDR3 coding DNA: TGTGCCAGCAGTTTGGGACAGCGGAGGCCACCCCTCCACTTT. It yields the protein CASSLGQRRPPLHF.

In DNA form, the CDR3 reads TGTGCCAGCAGCGTAGGCCAGCGGGGCACAGATACGCAGTATTTT. This gives the protein CASSVGQRGTDTQYF. The V and J genes are TRBV9 and TRBJ2-3; maybe TRBD2 (6 bases). Germline V lookup: CDR1 SGDLS, CDR2 YYNGEE. CDR3 length equals 15 residues. V was cut by 0 bases and J by 1 base, with 9 bases left in between.

The rearrangement uses TRBV7-2 and TRBJ2-7; no clear D. CDR1 is SGHTA, CDR2 FQGNSA, per germline. The CDR3 length is 12 residues. Deletions cut 1 base from V and 3 bases from J, with 4 bases between. CDR3 sequence: CASSLVGYEQYF. As DNA, the CDR3 is TGTGCCAGCAGCTTAGTCGGCTACGAGCAGTACTTC.

This chain joins TRBV6-1 and TRBJ1-4; 9 bases agree with TRBD1. Germline loops: CDR1 MNHNS, CDR2 SASEGT. The CDR3 has 15 amino acids. V dropped 2 bases and J dropped 7; count of bases not matched to a gene: 5. The CDR3 DNA sequence: TGTGCCAGCAGTGAACCCGGGACAGGGAGTGAAAAACTGTTTTTT. Its translation: CASSEPGTGSEKLFF.

The V gene is TRBV6-5, the J gene TRBJ2-1, with 10 positions matching TRBD2. Per germline, CDR1 MNHEY and CDR2 SVGAGI. The CDR3 sequence is 15 residues long. J gave up 0 bases and V 6 bases, and 2 bases lay outside the gene matches. The chain's CDR3 is CASRGTSDSYNEQFF. CDR3 sequence (DNA): TGTGCCAGCAGGGGGACTAGCGACTCCTACAATGAGCAGTTCTTC.

This clone rates as medium-sized (0.01 to 0.1%). The chain recombines TRBV7-9 with TRBJ1-1, with D unresolved. CDR3 length equals 13 residues. V dropped 1 base and J dropped 1 base, with 4 bases sitting between them. Germline CDR1 SEHNR, CDR2 FQNEAQ (reference sequence). CDR3 DNA sequence: TGTGCCAGCAGCTTAGAACAGAACACTGAAGCTTTCTTT. It is translated as CASSLEQNTEAFF. The full variable domain, rest sourced from reference TRBV7-9 and TRBJ1-1, is DTGVSQNPRHKITKRGQNVTFRCDPISEHNRLYWYRQTLGQGPEFLTYFQNEAQLEKSRLLSDRFSAERPKGSFSTLEIQRTEQGDSAMYLCASSLEQNTEAFFGQGTRLTVV.

The chain joins TRBV5-8 to TRBJ2-1, with D perhaps TRBD2 (6 bases). The CDR3 runs to 15 residues. Trimming removed 4 bases from V and 4 bases from J, with 15 bases in between. In germline, CDR1 is SGHTS, CDR2 YDEGEE. The CDR3 spells CASSRGLSLYNEQFF. DNA of the CDR3: TGTGCCAGCAGCCGCGGACTATCCCTATACAATGAGCAGTTCTTC.

This clone was recorded once. The V gene is TRBV4-3, the J gene TRBJ2-1; possibly TRBD2 for D (6 bases). V lost 1 base to trimming and J lost 3 bases, with 10 bases between them. Germline CDR1 LGHNA, CDR2 YSLEER. The length of the CDR3 is 15 residues. CDR3 amino acids: CASSQGGALYNEQFF. The CDR3 DNA sequence: TGCGCCAGCAGCCAAGGCGGGGCCCTCTACAATGAGCAGTTCTTC.

The chain links TRBV7-2 to TRBJ1-1; D might be TRBD1 (5 bases). The V gene lost 2 bases and the J gene lost 1 base, with 11 bases spanning the gap. CDR1 is SGHTA, CDR2 FQGNSA, per germline. This CDR3 is built from 15 residues. The CDR3 DNA sequence: TGTGCCAGCAGCTTATACACTACAGGGAACACTGAAGCTTTCTTT. Translation: CASSLYTTGNTEAFF.

This clone was observed a few times. This CDR3 is also generated by other DNA sequences in the sample. The chain has TRBV2 and TRBJ2-3; 9 nucleotides match TRBD1. Germline loops: CDR1 SNHLY, CDR2 FYNNEI. Trimming at V came to 3 bases and at J to 6 bases, leaving 7 bases not matched to a gene. This CDR3 has 15 amino acids. CDR3 nucleotides: TGTGCCAGCAGTGATACGACAGGGGGTCGGGATACGCAGTATTTT. Translated: CASSDTTGGRDTQYF.

V usage is TRBV9 and J usage is TRBJ2-6; 7 nucleotides line up with TRBD1. CDR1 and CDR2 from the germline V gene are SGDLS and YYNGEE. The CDR3 totals 17 residues. Trimming took 4 bases from V and 0 from J; bases not matched to a gene: 7. In DNA, the CDR3 is TGTGCCAGCAGCCCCAGGACAGGAAGCTCTGGGGCCAACGTCCTGACTTTC. Protein sequence: CASSPRTGSSGANVLTF.

This CDR3 is CASAEAGNQPQHF. The CDR3 DNA reads TGCGCCAGCGCAGAGGCCGGGAATCAGCCCCAGCATTTT. The chain is built from TRBV10-2 and TRBJ1-5; no clear D. The CDR3 length is 13 residues. Looked up from germline, CDR1 is WSHSY and CDR2 is SAAADI. V was shortened by 8 bases and J by 4 bases, with 12 bases between the two germline ends.

In its sample, this clone was seen once. V and J are TRBV11-2 and TRBJ1-1, with D perhaps TRBD1 (5 bases). The CDR3 totals 14 residues. Trimming took 4 bases from V and 4 from J, leaving 13 bases between them. Germline CDR1 and CDR2: SGHAT and FQNNGV. This CDR3 is CASSSARGGTEAFF. The CDR3 bases are TGTGCCAGCAGCTCTGCCCGGGGGGGCACTGAAGCTTTCTTT. The variable domain in full, with the rest retrieved from reference TRBV11-2 and TRBJ1-1, is EAGVAQSPRYKIIEKRQSVAFWCNPISGHATLYWYQQILGQGPKLLIQFQNNGVVDDSQLPKDRFSAERLKGVDSTLKIQPAKLEDSAVYLCASSSARGGTEAFFGQGTRLTVV.